The 2 T cell receptor beta chains below all came from one sample that was sequenced in a study of identical twins. TCRdb reanalysed the 5' RACE reads using MiXCR and keeps one entry per CDR3 protein. In the table there are hundreds of thousands of distinct CDR3 sequences, around 8.6% of which are singletons. These data also formed part of another study, on yellow fever vaccine responses in identical twins.

The sequenced material came from PBMCs. Every receptor here comes from a woman between 18 and 29 years old in good health.

There are a few counts of this clonotype. The chain carries TRBV20-1 and TRBJ2-1; weak D call: TRBD2 (5 bases). V was clipped by 3 bases and J by 9 bases, with 21 bases between them. Per germline, CDR1 DFQATT and CDR2 SNEGSKA (reference sequence). The CDR3 length is 15 residues. CDR3 region: CSARGPAKGRGEQFF. Written as DNA, the CDR3 is TGCAGTGCTAGGGGTCCGGCTAAGGGTCGGGGTGAGCAGTTCTTC.

The chain has TRBV21-1 and TRBJ1-5. TRBV21-1 is a listed pseudogene. The CDR3 is 17 residues long. CDR3 protein: CASSMGGGGKTYQPQHF. DNA for the CDR3: TGTGCCAGCAGCATGGGGGGGGGAGGGAAAACTTATCAGCCCCAGCATTTT.